This T cell receptor beta chain was sequenced for a study of shared clonotypes between healthy human individuals. The assay was immunoSEQ multiplex PCR, and TCRdb's table has in-frame clones only and misses some. This repertoire shows approximately 2,200,000 clones, about 92% found once; its top ten account for 1.5% to 2%. This clone occurred once. CD45RO-negative CD8 cells positively selected for CCR7 made up the naive population, which excluded terminally differentiated effector memory CD45RA+ cells. The sample was naive CD8+ T cells from PBMCs. The clonotype originates from a man aged 18 to 30 in good health. Some clones in this sample may be carry-over from other donors' samples.

The DNA for the CDR3 is TGTGCCAGCAGTTACAGGACGCCATACGAGCCCCAGCATTTT. It specifies CASSYRTPYEPQHF. V gene TRBV6-6 combines with J gene TRBJ1-5; D unresolved. CDR1 is MNHNY and CDR2 is SVGAGI in the germline V gene (reference sequence). The CDR3 runs 14 residues. Between the trimmed V and J ends, which lost 2 bases and 8 bases, there was a span of 13 bases.